This T cell receptor beta chain was identified during a study of cytomegalovirus exposure and HLA in healthy donors (dated by TCRdb to about 2017). Study-wide context: An earlier analysis of more than 550 of the donors reported 276 Gb of sequence data and 95 million to 140 million unique TCR beta sequences obtained from around 170 million T cells. Approximately 330 gigabases of sequencing data and around 80 million unique TCR sequences made up an early release that covered around 640 HLA-typed donors. Among the roughly 370 genotyped donors, approximately 76% belonged to the genetic ancestry cluster associated with self-reported Caucasian donors. The study was designed to test whether signatures of past pathogen exposure could be identified by cataloging public T cell receptors. Using immunosequencing, the study profiled T cell repertoires from about 650 subjects and related those repertoires to cytomegalovirus serostatus. Besides the first cohort of approximately 710 subjects, a separate validation cohort made up of roughly 130 different subjects was used. High-throughput TCR immunosequencing, statistical association of individual TCRs with disease status, and machine learning were combined to predict cytomegalovirus infection status. A later analysis re-examined previously published TCR beta repertoires from several hundred donors and added high-resolution HLA genotyping to investigate patterns of TCR occurrence. The later analysis used no new phenotypic data to find candidate immune exposures, relying instead on TCR beta sequences and their occurrence across donors. To decide whether each TCR beta V gene segment behaved as functional or pseudogenic, an earlier analysis of some 570 of the donors relied on high-throughput TCR beta sequencing. Alongside the repertoire data, information on donor age, sex, ethnicity and CMV serostatus was compiled. In a later genetic analysis, genome-wide SNP genotypes for about 55% of the roughly 700 donors were used, and that subset was treated as a discovery cohort. Every discovery cohort repertoire had been produced on one sequencing platform. HLA typing covered class I and class II loci at four-digit resolution. Typing coverage differed by locus: A, B, C, DRB1 and DQB1 were typed in roughly 629-630 donors, DQA1 in about 550, DPA1 in around 600, and DPB1 in about 450. Several DR-DQ haplotypes were handled as single units for association and clustering because linkage in the cohort was strong. Across some 400 genotyped donors of the cohort, an average of about 240,000 unique TCR beta nucleotide sequences per donor were sequenced, and 15% to 20% of those sequences were non-productive.

Library generation was performed with the immunoSEQ multiplex PCR assay. For the multiplex PCR, a mixture combining 60 forward primers for TCR Vbeta segments and 13 reverse primers for TCR Jbeta segments was used. The CDR3 region of rearranged TCR beta genes was amplified from genomic DNA with a multiplex PCR assay. The amplified TCR beta libraries were sequenced on the Illumina HiSeq System as 87-base-pair reads. On the study's bioinformatics: A later analysis counted 75 million to 100 million unique TCR beta chains across the 666 repertoires, and about 10 million of these chains were shared by at least two donors. A nearest-neighbor algorithm error-corrected the raw reads and collapsed the reads into unique sequences, merging closely related sequences to remove PCR and sequencing errors. CDR3 sequences were aligned to IMGT reference sequences to assign V, D and J gene segments. For a sequence to be retained, at least a six-nucleotide match to both a V gene segment and a J gene segment was required. A rearrangement was called productive if the CDR3 had no stop codons and remained in frame with V and J, and every other rearrangement was called non-productive. CDR3 was defined by IMGT convention, running from the second conserved V-encoded cysteine to the conserved J-encoded phenylalanine. The earlier analysis of about 590 of the donors excluded sequences that lacked an unambiguous match to a single V gene segment. An earlier analysis of under 750 of the donors called V segments functional above 56.7% productive rearrangements and segregating when the between-donor standard deviation exceeded 5%. To diagnose cytomegalovirus status from the catalog of TCR beta chain sequences, a statistical classification framework was built. In a later analysis, V and J genes were assigned by comparing TCR nucleotide sequences against IMGT/GENE-DB human TR gene sequences. The TCRdist pipeline was used in a later analysis to assign CDR3 sequences and most-parsimonious VDJ recombination scenarios. In a later analysis, each TCR beta chain was defined by its CDR3 amino acid sequence together with its V-gene family, and reads without a unique V-gene family were excluded. To address suspected cross-contamination and a sequencing artifact, a later analysis removed roughly 580 highly shared, low-generation-probability nucleotide sequences. In a later analysis, a clonal expansion index was calculated for each public chain from normalized within-repertoire ranks of inferred template counts. In a later analysis, generation probabilities were computed with a VDJ recombination model fitted to out-of-frame rearrangements, and the resulting probabilities were checked against IGoR. A later analysis scored TCR-TCR, TCR-HLA and TCR-CMV co-occurrence with hypergeometric tests, applying a repertoire-size bias correction to TCR pairs. False discovery rates were estimated in a later analysis by permuting HLA or CMV assignments 20 times. In a later analysis, co-occurring TCRs were grouped with DBSCAN, and TCRdist sequence similarity was added when clustering was performed within HLA-allele-positive subsets. Repertoires with fewer than 30,000 or more than 120,000 public chains, plus five repertoires with anomalous nucleotide sharing, were excluded from co-occurrence clustering. As stored in TCRdb, this immuneACCESS dataset retains in-frame rearrangements with V and J assigned. A fraction of the clones does not appear; measured against another copy, unresolved V genes explain less than half of the discrepancy, and the remainder lacks a known reason. V, J and clone size are taken as reported in that table, and D and trimming were inferred from the DNA itself. The sample table holds around 90,000 clones, of which about 80% were seen once. About 0.53% of the sample is in the top ten clones.

Points on this clone: Its binding antigen is unknown. Base qualities are not recorded, but no much larger clone differs from it by a single base.

Broader findings and caveats from the paper: In a later analysis, HLA-associated TCR beta chains were found to be more clonally expanded and to have lower generation probabilities than equally common non-associated chains. Correlated functional status among segregating V segments might be attributable to linkage disequilibrium, but an unknown experimental factor could not be ruled out. In a later analysis, most CMV-associated TCR beta chains were found to appear HLA-restricted, with HLA associations seemingly driven largely by CMV exposure. Some IMGT-functional V segments, including TRBV6-2 and TRBV6-3, could not be distinguished by the 87-base-pair reads and were therefore excluded. The authors suggested that the approach could potentially be extended to other disease states and immunological phenotypes. Most TCR sequences were seen in very few donors, while some public TCRs were found in many individuals. In an earlier analysis of some 500 of the donors, most TCR beta V segments appeared in productive rearrangements about 87% or about 30% of the time, broadly matching IMGT annotations. Only TCR beta chains were sequenced in this cohort, and the absence of alpha or paired-chain data limited detectable features. In a later genetic analysis, a missense DCLRE1C variant was associated with V-gene and J-gene trimming of TCR beta chains, and the association was replicated in an independent cohort. A further reported finding was that TCR beta sequences accurately predicted the HLA-A and HLA-B alleles for most subjects in the first cohort. A later analysis found that TCR association rates varied across HLA loci, with DRB1 alleles showing the most associated TCRs and HLA-C alleles the fewest. When HLA alleles, especially DR and DQ, strongly co-occurred, attributing TCR associations to individual alleles was difficult. A cluster of highly shared sequence variants was judged likely to be a technical artifact of the sequencing pipeline. In a later analysis, several top co-occurrence clusters were reported to appear linked to parvovirus B19, influenza, CMV and Epstein-Barr virus. Specific HLA alleles were associated with around 18,000 TCR beta sequences at a false discovery rate of 0.05 in a later analysis. Because HLA typing was missing for some donors at each locus, association tests included only the typed subset. CMV serostatus was the only immune exposure information available for the cohort. The study listed 164 TCR beta chains as associated with cytomegalovirus. The classifier was reported to diagnose cytomegalovirus status with high specificity and sensitivity in both the original cohort and the validation cohort. The presence/absence analyses assumed that sequencing depth was roughly uniform across donors, and that assumption may not be true. A few of the identified cytomegalovirus-associated TCR beta chains were confirmed in vitro to be specific for cytomegalovirus antigens. According to a later genetic analysis, donors in an Asian-associated ancestry cluster had fewer N-insertions in productive TCRs than the approximately 710-donor mean. Because counts were too low, more than 15 rarely observed V segments, including chromosome 9 orphons, were excluded from the earlier analysis of under 650 of the donors.

The cohort was made up of about 670 healthy bone marrow donors. At the time of sampling, every cohort member was nominally healthy, though immune exposures that went unrecorded were likely present. The donor tested CMV seronegative and was one of the 352 seronegative cohort members. A peripheral blood sample was collected from each donor, and TCR beta sequencing was performed on peripheral blood mononuclear cells. The Qiagen DNeasy Blood Extraction Kit was used to extract genomic DNA from the blood cell samples. Reading from cysteine to phenylalanine, the CDR3 counts 14 amino acids. Of all the DNA, just the CDR3 is kept, 42 bases in frame from base 1. The germline V and J ends show losses of 4 bases and 4 bases respectively, and no gene match explains 5 bases of the junction. CDR1 and CDR2 are drawn from the germline V gene: SNHLY, FYNNEI.

The sample comprised PBMCs. The chain is encoded by TRBV2 joined to TRBJ2-3, with 7 central nucleotides matching TRBD2. The TCR sequence derives from a young man in good health and CMV-seronegative. The nucleotide sequence reads TGTGCCAGCAGTGGCGACGCGGGAGCAGATACGCAGTATTTT. Its protein is CASSGDAGADTQYF.